This TCR beta chain stems from a study of blood T cell repertoires in COVID-19. Looking at the study overall: Acute-phase and convalescent COVID-19 samples originated in the United States, Italy and Spain. PBMCs, B-cell-depleted T cells, or T cells were the source of the cDNA or gDNA that made up the material.

The CDR3 covers 15 residues. Germline assignment: CDR1 SNHLY and CDR2 FYNNEI. J was trimmed by 5 bases and V by 4 bases; bases with no gene match: 10. Under the authors' procedure: It was from reference gene primer amplification that nucleated cell counts were estimated. The method was immunoSEQ multiplex PCR; TCRdb's version includes in-frame clones alone and lacks a portion of them. V and J calls and clone size are copied from that table; D and trimming were computed from the DNA. The top ten clones hold 11% to 15% of a sample with fewer than 15,000 clones, approximately 90% of them seen once. The count of this clone is one.

This TCR was recovered from a human donor in a cohort sampled during active COVID-19. The material sequenced was peripheral blood. The chain carries TRBV2 and TRBJ1-2, with 7 nucleotides matching TRBD1. The CDR3 DNA reads TGTGCCAGCAGTGGTAGAGAGGGGGCGCGGTATGGCTACACCTTC. This codes for CASSGREGARYGYTF.